Ten or more counts support the clone carrying this T cell receptor beta chain. Since a much larger clone is just one base distant, this may be a read error. The data originate from a study of T cells in Graves' hyperthyroidism and ophthalmopathy. For ophthalmopathy patients, the Clinical Activity Score was at least 3 and the NOSPECS grade at least 4; duration was under 3 months. RNA transcripts were the template for amplifying TCR beta CDR3 regions. The HTBI primer set drove a first-round RT-PCR of the TCR CDR3. TCRdb fed the multiplex PCR reads into MiXCR, producing one record per CDR3 protein. The sample yields about 37,000 distinct CDR3 sequences, about 50% seen once. Germline V gene lookup returns CDR1 MNHNY and CDR2 SVGAGI (reference sequence). The CDR3 runs to 15 residues.

This clonotype was sampled from a man aged 35-49 years with Graves' ophthalmopathy. The chain carries TRBV6-6 and TRBJ2-2; D may match TRBD1 or TRBD2 (5 bases each). Input material: blood. CDR3 amino acids: CASSSPDGTTEELFF. In DNA form, the CDR3 reads TGTGCCAGCAGTTCACCGGACGGGACCACCGAGGAGCTGTTTTTT.